The present TCR beta chain was sequenced within a study of cytomegalovirus exposure and HLA in healthy donors. Study-wide results and caveats: Certain sequence variants were highly shared and formed a cluster, and this cluster was likely a sequencing artifact. When a later analysis compared HLA-associated TCR beta chains with equally common others, the HLA-associated chains turned out to be more clonally expanded and to have lower generation probabilities. HLA allele associations emerged for roughly 17,000 TCR beta sequences in a later analysis, at 0.05 false discovery rate.

13 Jbeta primers and 60 Vbeta primers were used for the PCR. Under the authors' procedure: Later, 80 million or so unique TCR beta chains were counted in an analysis, and approximately 10 million of them were shared. Some clones are missing from TCRdb's copy, which holds only in-frame ones; the method was immunoSEQ multiplex PCR. V and J calls and clone size are as listed in that table; D and trimming were resolved from the DNA. The sample carries some 130,000 clones, 80% recorded once. On this clone itself: As yet, its antigen is unknown.

The CDR3 is 13 residues long. Germline trimming cut 5 bases from V and 4 bases from J; bases unmatched to any gene: 3. The germline V gene encodes CDR1 SGHRS and CDR2 YFSETQ. The sequenced sample was PBMCs. This TCR came from a man aged 35 to 55 in good health and CMV-seronegative. This chain links TRBV5-1 with TRBJ2-1; 7 bases are shared with TRBD2. CDR3 DNA: TGCGCCAGCAGTGCGGGAGCTTACAATGAGCAGTTCTTC. Translated, it gives CASSAGAYNEQFF. The variable domain in full, completed from reference TRBV5-1 and TRBJ2-1, reads KAGVTQTPRYLIKTRGQQVTLSCSPISGHRSVSWYQQTPGQGLQFLFEYFSETQRNKGNFPGRFSGRQFSNSRSEMNVSTLELGDSALYLCASSAGAYNEQFFGPGTRLTVL.